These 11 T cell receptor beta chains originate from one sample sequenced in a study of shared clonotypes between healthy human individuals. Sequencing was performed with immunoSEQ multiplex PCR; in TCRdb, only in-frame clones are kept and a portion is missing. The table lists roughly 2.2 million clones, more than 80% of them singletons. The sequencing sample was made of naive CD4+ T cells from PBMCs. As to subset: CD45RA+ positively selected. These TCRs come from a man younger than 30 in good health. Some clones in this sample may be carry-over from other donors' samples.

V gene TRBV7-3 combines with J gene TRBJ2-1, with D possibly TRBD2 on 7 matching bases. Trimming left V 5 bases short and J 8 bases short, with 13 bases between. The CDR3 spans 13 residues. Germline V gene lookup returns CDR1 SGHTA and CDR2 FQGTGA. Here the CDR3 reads CASSRWGGDEQFF. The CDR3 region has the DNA TGTGCCAGCAGCCGCTGGGGGGGCGATGAGCAGTTCTTC. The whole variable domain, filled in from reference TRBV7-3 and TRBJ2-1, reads GAGVSQTPSNKVTEKGKYVELRCDPISGHTALYWYRQSLGQGPEFLIYFQGTGAADDSGLPNDRFFAVRPEGSVSTLKIQRTERGDSAVYLCASSRWGGDEQFFGPGTRLTVL.

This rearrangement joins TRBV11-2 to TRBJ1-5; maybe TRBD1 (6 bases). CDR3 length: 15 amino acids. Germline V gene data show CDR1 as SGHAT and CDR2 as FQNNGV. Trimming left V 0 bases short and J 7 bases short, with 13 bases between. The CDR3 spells CASSLDKGGRQPQHF. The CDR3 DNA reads TGTGCCAGCAGCTTAGATAAGGGGGGCAGGCAGCCCCAGCATTTT. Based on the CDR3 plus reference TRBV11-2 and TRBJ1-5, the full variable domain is EAGVAQSPRYKIIEKRQSVAFWCNPISGHATLYWYQQILGQGPKLLIQFQNNGVVDDSQLPKDRFSAERLKGVDSTLKIQPAKLEDSAVYLCASSLDKGGRQPQHFGDGTRLSIL.

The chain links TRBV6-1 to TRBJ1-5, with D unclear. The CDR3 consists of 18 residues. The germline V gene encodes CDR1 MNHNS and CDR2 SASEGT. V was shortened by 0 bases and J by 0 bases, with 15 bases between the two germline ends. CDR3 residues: CASSEAPMSAYSNQPQHF. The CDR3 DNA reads TGTGCCAGCAGTGAAGCGCCGATGTCCGCTTATAGCAATCAGCCCCAGCATTTT.

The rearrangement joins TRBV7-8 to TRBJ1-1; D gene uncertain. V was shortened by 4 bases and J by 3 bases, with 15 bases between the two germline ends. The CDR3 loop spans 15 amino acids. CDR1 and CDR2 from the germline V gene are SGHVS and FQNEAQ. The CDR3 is CASSSLTGGYTEAFF. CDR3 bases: TGTGCCAGCAGCTCTCTGACGGGCGGCTACACTGAAGCTTTCTTT.

CDR3: CASSLGLEGAGNQPQHF. CDR3 coding DNA: TGTGCCAGCAGCTTAGGGCTGGAGGGGGCGGGCAATCAGCCCCAGCATTTT. The chain uses TRBV7-8 and TRBJ1-5; 7 nucleotides agree with TRBD1. Germline assignment: CDR1 SGHVS and CDR2 FQNEAQ. The CDR3 sequence is 17 residues long. V shed 1 base, J shed 2 bases, and the junction held 8 bases outside the gene matches.

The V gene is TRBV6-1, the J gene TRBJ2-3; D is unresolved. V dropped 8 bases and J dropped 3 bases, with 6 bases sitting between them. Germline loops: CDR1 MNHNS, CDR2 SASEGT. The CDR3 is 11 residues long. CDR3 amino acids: CASLGTDTQYF. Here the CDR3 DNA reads TGTGCCAGCTTGGGGACAGATACGCAGTATTTT.

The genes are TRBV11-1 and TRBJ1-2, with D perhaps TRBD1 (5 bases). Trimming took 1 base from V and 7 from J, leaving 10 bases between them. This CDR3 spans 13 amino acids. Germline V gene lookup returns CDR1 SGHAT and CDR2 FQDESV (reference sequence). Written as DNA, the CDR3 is TGTGCCAGCAGCTTAGAAGGCAGGGCTGGCTACACCTTC. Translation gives CASSLEGRAGYTF.

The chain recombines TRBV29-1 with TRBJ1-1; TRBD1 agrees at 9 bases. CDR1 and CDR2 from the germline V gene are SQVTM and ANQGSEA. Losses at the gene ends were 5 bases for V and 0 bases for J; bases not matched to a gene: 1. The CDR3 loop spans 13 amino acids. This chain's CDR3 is CSVRDRVNTEAFF. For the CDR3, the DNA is TGCAGCGTTCGGGACAGGGTGAACACTGAAGCTTTCTTT.

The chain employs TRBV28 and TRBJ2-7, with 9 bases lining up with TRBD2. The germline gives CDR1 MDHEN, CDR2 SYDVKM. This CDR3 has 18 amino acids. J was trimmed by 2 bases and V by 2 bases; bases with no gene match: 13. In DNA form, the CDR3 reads TGTGCCAGCAGTTTAAGCTTGAAAGCGGGAGGCCGGACCTACGAGCAGTACTTC. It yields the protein CASSLSLKAGGRTYEQYF.

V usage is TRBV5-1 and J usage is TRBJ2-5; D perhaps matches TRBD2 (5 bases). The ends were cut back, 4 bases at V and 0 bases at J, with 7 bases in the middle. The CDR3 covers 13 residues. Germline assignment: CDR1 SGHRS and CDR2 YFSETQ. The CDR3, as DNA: TGCGCCAGCAGCGGAGGCAACCAAGAGACCCAGTACTTC. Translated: CASSGGNQETQYF.

CDR3 sequence (DNA): TGCGCCAGCAGCCAGGAAGGAGCGGTTAGCACAGATACGCAGTATTTT. Protein sequence: CASSQEGAVSTDTQYF. The chain combines TRBV4-1 with TRBJ2-3; perhaps TRBD2 as D (5 bases). The length of the CDR3 is 16 residues. CDR1 and CDR2 (germline): MGHRA, YSYEKL. Between the trimmed V and J ends, which lost 3 bases and 0 bases, there was a span of 13 bases.